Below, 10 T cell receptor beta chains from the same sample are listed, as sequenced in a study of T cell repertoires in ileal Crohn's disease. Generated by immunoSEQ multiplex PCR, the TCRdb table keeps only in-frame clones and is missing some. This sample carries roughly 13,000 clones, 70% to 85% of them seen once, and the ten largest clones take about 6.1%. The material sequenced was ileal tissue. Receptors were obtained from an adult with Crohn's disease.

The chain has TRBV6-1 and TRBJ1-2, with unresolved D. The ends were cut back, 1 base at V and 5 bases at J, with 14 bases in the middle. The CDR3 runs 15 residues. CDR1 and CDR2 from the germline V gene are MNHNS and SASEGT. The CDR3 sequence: CASSEGIPGYYGYTF. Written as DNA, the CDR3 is TGTGCCAGCAGTGAAGGAATACCCGGGTATTATGGCTACACCTTC.

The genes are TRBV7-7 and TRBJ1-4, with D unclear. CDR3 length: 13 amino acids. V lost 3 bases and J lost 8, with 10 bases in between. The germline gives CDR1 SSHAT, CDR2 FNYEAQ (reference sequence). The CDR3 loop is CASSLGLGEKLFF. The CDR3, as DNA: TGTGCCAGCAGCTTGGGCCTCGGAGAAAAACTGTTTTTT.

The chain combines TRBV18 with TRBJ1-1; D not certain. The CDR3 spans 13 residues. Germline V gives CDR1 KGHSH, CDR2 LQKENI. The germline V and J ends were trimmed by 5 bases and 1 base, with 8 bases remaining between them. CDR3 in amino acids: CASSSGWNTEAFF. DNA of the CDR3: TGTGCCAGCTCAAGCGGGTGGAACACTGAAGCTTTCTTT.

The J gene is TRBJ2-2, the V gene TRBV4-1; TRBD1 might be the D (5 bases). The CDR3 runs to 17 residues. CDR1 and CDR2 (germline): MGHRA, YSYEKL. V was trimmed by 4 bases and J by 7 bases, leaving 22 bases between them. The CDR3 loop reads CASSPSHLRVAGGELFF. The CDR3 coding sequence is TGCGCCAGCAGCCCTTCCCATCTCAGGGTCGCAGGCGGGGAGCTGTTTTTT.

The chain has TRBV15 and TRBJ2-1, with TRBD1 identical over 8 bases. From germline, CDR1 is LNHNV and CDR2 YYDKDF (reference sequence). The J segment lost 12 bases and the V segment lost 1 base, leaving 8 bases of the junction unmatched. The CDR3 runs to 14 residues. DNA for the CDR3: TGTGCCACCAGCAGAGGGCAGGGGGCCCTGGGGCAGTTCTTC. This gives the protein CATSRGQGALGQFF.

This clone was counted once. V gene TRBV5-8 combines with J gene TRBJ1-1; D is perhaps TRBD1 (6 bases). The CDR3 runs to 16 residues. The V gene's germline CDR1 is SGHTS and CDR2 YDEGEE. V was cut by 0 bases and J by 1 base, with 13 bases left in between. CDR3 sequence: CASSLGTGSRNTEAFF. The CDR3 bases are TGTGCCAGCAGCTTGGGAACAGGGAGTCGGAACACTGAAGCTTTCTTT.

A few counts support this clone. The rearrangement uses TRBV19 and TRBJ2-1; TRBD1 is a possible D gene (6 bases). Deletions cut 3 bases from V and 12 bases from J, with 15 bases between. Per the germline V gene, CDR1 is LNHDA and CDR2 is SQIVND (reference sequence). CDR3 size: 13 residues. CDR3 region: CASSIPQTGRQFF. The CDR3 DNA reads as TGTGCCAGTAGTATTCCCCAGACAGGTCGGCAGTTCTTC. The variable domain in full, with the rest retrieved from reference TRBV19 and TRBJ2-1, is DGGITQSPKYLFRKEGQNVTLSCEQNLNHDAMYWYRQDPGQGLRLIYYSQIVNDFQKGDIAEGYSVSREKKESFPLTVTSAQKNPTAFYLCASSIPQTGRQFFGPGTRLTVL.

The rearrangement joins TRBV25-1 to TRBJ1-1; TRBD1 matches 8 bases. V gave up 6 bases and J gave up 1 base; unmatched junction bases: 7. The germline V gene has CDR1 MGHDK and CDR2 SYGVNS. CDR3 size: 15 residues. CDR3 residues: CASRNLGQANTEAFF. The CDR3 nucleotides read TGTGCCAGCAGGAACCTGGGACAGGCGAACACTGAAGCTTTCTTT. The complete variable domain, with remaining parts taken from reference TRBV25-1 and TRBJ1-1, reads EADIYQTPRYLVIGTGKKITLECSQTMGHDKMYWYQQDPGMELHLIHYSYGVNSTEKGDLSSESTVSRIRTEHFPLTLESARPSHTSQYLCASRNLGQANTEAFFGQGTRLTVV.

CDR3 protein: CASSFWTGRLYGYTF. CDR3 sequence (DNA): TGTGCCAGCAGCTTCTGGACAGGGCGCCTCTATGGCTACACCTTC. This chain joins TRBV7-9 and TRBJ1-2, with 8 bases lining up with TRBD1. The CDR3 has 15 residues. V trimming: 3 bases; J trimming: 4 bases; junction bases outside the gene matches: 7. Germline CDR1 reads SEHNR; CDR2 reads FQNEAQ (reference sequence). The entire variable domain, with the rest obtained from reference TRBV7-9 and TRBJ1-2, is as follows: DTGVSQNPRHKITKRGQNVTFRCDPISEHNRLYWYRQTLGQGPEFLTYFQNEAQLEKSRLLSDRFSAERPKGSFSTLEIQRTEQGDSAMYLCASSFWTGRLYGYTFGSGTRLTVV.

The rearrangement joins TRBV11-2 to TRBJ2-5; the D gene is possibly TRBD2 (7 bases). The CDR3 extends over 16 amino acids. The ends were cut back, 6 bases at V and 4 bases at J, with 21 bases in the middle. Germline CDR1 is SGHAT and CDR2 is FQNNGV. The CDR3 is CASRQGGLSMGETQYF. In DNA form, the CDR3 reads TGTGCCAGCAGGCAAGGGGGACTATCGATGGGAGAGACCCAGTACTTC.